The 28 T cell receptor beta chains in this list originate from one sample, sequenced in a study of T cells in Graves' hyperthyroidism and ophthalmopathy. RNA transcripts were the template for amplifying TCR beta CDR3 regions. First-round RT-PCR targeting the TCR CDR3 was performed with the HTBI primer set. TCRdb analysed the multiplex PCR reads with MiXCR anew, one entry per CDR3 protein. Of 300,000 to 400,000 distinct CDR3 sequences in the sample, roughly 14% were seen once. Input material: blood. These receptors were collected from a woman aged 25 to 39 with Graves' hyperthyroidism.

This clonotype was counted a few times. The chain is built from TRBV20-1 and TRBJ2-1; 15 nucleotides match TRBD2. Unmatched junction bases numbered 2, after V lost 1 base and J lost 7 bases. The CDR3 consists of 15 residues. Germline CDR1 is DFQATT and CDR2 is SNEGSKA (reference sequence). The CDR3 DNA reads as TGCAGTGCTAGAGCCGGACTAGCGGGAGGGAATGAGCAGTTCTTC. Its translation: CSARAGLAGGNEQFF.

This chain links TRBV6-2 or TRBV6-3 with TRBJ2-7; D unresolved. The V gene lost 5 bases and the J gene lost 3 bases, with 11 bases spanning the gap. The CDR3 contains 13 residues. Germline values: CDR1 MNHEY, CDR2 SVGEGT. The CDR3 bases are TGTGCCAGCAGTATCAGTGGGCGCTACGAGCAGTACTTC. The encoded protein is CASSISGRYEQYF.

This clonotype was picked up many times. The J gene is TRBJ1-5, the V gene TRBV28, with no clear D. The CDR3 runs to 14 residues. Germline loops: CDR1 MDHEN, CDR2 SYDVKM. V was pared by 4 bases and J by 5 bases, with 12 bases between. The DNA for the CDR3 is TGTGCCAGCAGTTCCCTGGCCTCCTATCAGCCCCAGCATTTT. It is translated as CASSSLASYQPQHF. The full variable domain, rest sourced from reference TRBV28 and TRBJ1-5, is DVKVTQSSRYLVKRTGEKVFLECVQDMDHENMFWYRQDPGLGLRLIYFSYDVKMKEKGDIPEGYSVSREKKERFSLILESASTNQTSMYLCASSSLASYQPQHFGDGTRLSIL.

This clonotype appeared a few times. The chain uses TRBV11-2 and TRBJ2-1, with D perhaps TRBD1 or TRBD2 (6 bases each). CDR1 is SGHAT, CDR2 FQNNGV, per germline. This CDR3 has 14 residues. V was cut by 4 bases and J by 5 bases, with 12 bases left in between. The chain's CDR3 is CASSSVRGDNEQFF. CDR3 bases: TGTGCCAGCAGCTCAGTGAGGGGGGACAATGAGCAGTTCTTC.

The chain employs TRBV7-2 and TRBJ2-7; tentative D call: TRBD2 (6 bases). CDR1 is SGHTA and CDR2 is FQGNSA in the germline V gene. V lost 1 base and J lost 0, with 16 bases in between. The CDR3 is 17 residues long. This CDR3 is CASSLDGGRVYSYEQYF. The CDR3 DNA reads as TGTGCCAGCAGCTTAGATGGAGGGCGGGTATACTCCTACGAGCAGTACTTC.

This clonotype was seen many times. The chain joins TRBV6-1 to TRBJ2-7, with D maybe TRBD2 (5 bases). There are 17 residues in the CDR3. Trimming took 6 bases from V and 0 from J, leaving 21 bases between them. Germline V gene data show CDR1 as MNHNS and CDR2 as SASEGT. This chain's CDR3 is CASRPTESWRSSYEQYF. CDR3 DNA: TGTGCCAGCAGACCGACCGAAAGCTGGAGGAGCTCCTACGAGCAGTACTTC.

This clonotype showed up many times. This chain joins TRBV2 and TRBJ1-1; the match to TRBD1 covers 8 bases. Germline assignment: CDR1 SNHLY and CDR2 FYNNEI. J gave up 5 bases and V 6 bases, and 11 bases lay outside the gene matches. This CDR3 is built from 15 residues. CDR3 nucleotide sequence: TGTGCCAGCAGGGCCGGACAGGGAGCGTCTACTGAAGCTTTCTTT. Protein: CASRAGQGASTEAFF.

This clonotype was counted many times. V gene TRBV7-8 combines with J gene TRBJ1-1, with D unclear. The V end lost 2 bases, the J end lost 0 bases, and 7 bases lay between the germline ends. The V gene's germline CDR1 is SGHVS and CDR2 FQNEAQ. The CDR3 runs 14 residues. Here the CDR3 DNA reads TGTGCCAGCAGCTTAACAACCGTGAACACTGAAGCTTTCTTT. Protein product: CASSLTTVNTEAFF.

This clonotype was counted many times. The genes are TRBV2 and TRBJ2-7; 7 nucleotides match TRBD1. V lost 10 bases, J lost 3 bases, and 12 bases stayed unmatched. Germline assignment: CDR1 SNHLY and CDR2 FYNNEI. The CDR3 loop spans 14 amino acids. The chain's CDR3 is CATRKGATSYEQYF. CDR3 coding DNA: TGTGCCACTCGCAAGGGGGCCACTAGCTACGAGCAGTACTTC.

At least ten counts were recorded for this clonotype. This chain's CDR3 is CSARGGPQATEAFF. Written as DNA, the CDR3 is TGCAGTGCTAGAGGTGGCCCCCAGGCCACTGAAGCTTTCTTT. The chain employs TRBV20-1 and TRBJ1-1; D is unclear. Germline CDR1 reads DFQATT; CDR2 reads SNEGSKA (reference sequence). The CDR3 consists of 14 residues. V lost 1 base, J lost 4 bases, and 13 bases lay in between.

At least ten counts were recorded for this clonotype. The rearrangement joins TRBV12-3 or TRBV12-4 to TRBJ1-2; no reliable D call. Trimming took off 4 bases at V and 3 bases at J, with 6 bases between the two ends. CDR3 size: 12 residues. The CDR3 sequence is CASSWGDYGYTF. CDR3 sequence (DNA): TGTGCCAGCAGTTGGGGAGACTATGGCTACACCTTC.

This clonotype was recorded at least ten times. V usage is TRBV12-3 or TRBV12-4 and J usage is TRBJ2-1; D tentatively fits TRBD1 or TRBD2 (5 bases each). The V gene lost 5 bases and the J gene lost 6 bases, with 14 bases spanning the gap. CDR3 length: 14 residues. CDR3 region: CASSPKGGGNEQFF. CDR3 nucleotide sequence: TGTGCCAGCAGTCCAAAAGGTGGGGGCAATGAGCAGTTCTTC.

This clonotype was seen at least ten times. J is TRBJ2-5 and V is TRBV3-1; 8 bases align to TRBD2. CDR3 size: 15 residues. V was clipped by 5 bases and J by 5 bases; unmatched bases: 10. The germline V gene has CDR1 LGHDT and CDR2 YNNKEL (reference sequence). As DNA, the CDR3 is TGTGCCAGCAGCTCGAGCGGGAGTAAAGCGGAGACCCAGTACTTC. Residues: CASSSSGSKAETQYF.

This clonotype appeared once. The chain recombines TRBV9 with TRBJ2-5, with 10 nucleotides matching TRBD1. Germline CDR1 is SGDLS and CDR2 is YYNGEE. Trimming cost V 0 bases and J 3 bases; bases outside gene matches: 2. The CDR3 loop spans 15 amino acids. For the CDR3, the DNA is TGTGCCAGCAGCGTAGGAGGGACAGGGGAAGAGACCCAGTACTTC. It translates to CASSVGGTGEETQYF.

This clonotype showed up many times. The V call is TRBV15, the J call TRBJ2-3; D may be TRBD1 (5 bases). Trimming stripped 2 bases from V and 4 bases from J, with 10 bases between. Germline V gene lookup returns CDR1 LNHNV and CDR2 YYDKDF (reference sequence). The CDR3 is 14 residues long. The CDR3, as DNA: TGTGCCACCAGCAGACAGACAGCCCCAGATACGCAGTATTTT. Protein sequence: CATSRQTAPDTQYF. Full variable domain (rest looked up from reference TRBV15 and TRBJ2-3): DAMVIQNPRYQVTQFGKPVTLSCSQTLNHNVMYWYQQKSSQAPKLLFHYYDKDFNNEADTPDNFQSRRPNTSFCFLDIRSPGLGDTAMYLCATSRQTAPDTQYFGPGTRLTVL.

The sample holds a few counts of this clonotype. In nucleotides, the CDR3 is TGCAGTGCTGGGCGGGGCTACGAGCAGTACTTC. Translated: CSAGRGYEQYF. The chain employs TRBV20-1 and TRBJ2-7, with D perhaps TRBD2 (6 bases). V lost 5 bases and J lost 3, with 8 bases in between. Germline V gene sequence: CDR1 DFQATT, CDR2 SNEGSKA (reference sequence). This CDR3 has 11 residues.

This clonotype was picked up many times. The chain joins TRBV7-8 to TRBJ1-4; D might be TRBD1 (6 bases). CDR3 size: 14 residues. Germline V gene data show CDR1 as SGHVS and CDR2 as FQNEAQ. Trimming removed 1 base at V and 7 bases at J, with 10 bases between. The CDR3 loop is CASSLGDIREKLFF. DNA of the CDR3: TGTGCCAGCAGCTTAGGGGACATCCGTGAAAAACTGTTTTTT. The full variable domain, rest sourced from reference TRBV7-8 and TRBJ1-4, is GAGVSQSPRYKVAKRGQDVALRCDPISGHVSLFWYQQALGQGPEFLTYFQNEAQLDKSGLPSDRFFAERPEGSVSTLKIQRTQQEDSAVYLCASSLGDIREKLFFGSGTQLSVL.

At least ten counts were recorded for this clonotype. CDR3 region: CASSRGFQETQYF. The CDR3 DNA is TGTGCCAGCAGTAGGGGTTTCCAAGAGACCCAGTACTTC. V usage is TRBV11-2 and J usage is TRBJ2-5; TRBD1 might be the D (5 bases). With 6 bases removed from V and 1 base from J, the gap between germline ends came to 9 bases. The germline V gene encodes CDR1 SGHAT and CDR2 FQNNGV. The CDR3 length is 13 residues.

This clonotype occurred a few times. The chain has TRBV18 and TRBJ1-5, with D unclear. Trimming removed 3 bases at V and 0 bases at J, with 9 bases between. The CDR3 extends over 15 amino acids. CDR1 is KGHSH, CDR2 LQKENI, per germline. As DNA, the CDR3 is TGTGCCAGCTCACCCGGGGTTAGTAGCAATCAGCCCCAGCATTTT. It codes for CASSPGVSSNQPQHF.

This clonotype was detected only a few times. V gene TRBV29-1 combines with J gene TRBJ2-2, with TRBD2 matching 9 bases. V gave up 7 bases and J gave up 7 bases; unmatched junction bases: 7. The CDR3 runs 13 residues. The germline V gene encodes CDR1 SQVTM and CDR2 ANQGSEA. CDR3 bases: TGCAGCGGTAAGGGACTAGCCGGCGGGGAGCTGTTTTTT. Its translation: CSGKGLAGGELFF.

V gene TRBV6-1 combines with J gene TRBJ2-7, with D perhaps matching TRBD2 (6 bases). Germline V lookup: CDR1 MNHNS, CDR2 SASEGT. The CDR3 length is 15 residues. Trimming pared 0 bases from V and 4 bases from J, leaving 13 bases between. CDR3 nucleotide sequence: TGTGCCAGCAGTGAAGCGGAGGGGCTCGGTTACGAGCAGTACTTC. Its protein is CASSEAEGLGYEQYF.

This clonotype has ten or more counts. The rearrangement joins TRBV28 to TRBJ2-7; no clear D gene. CDR3 length: 15 amino acids. CDR1 is MDHEN, CDR2 SYDVKM, per germline. Trimming removed 5 bases at V and 7 bases at J, with 21 bases between. DNA for the CDR3: TGTGCCAGCAGTCCCAATGGCGTGGGCCGGAGAGAGCAGTACTTC. Translation: CASSPNGVGRREQYF. Full variable domain (outside the CDR3, taken from reference TRBV28 and TRBJ2-7): DVKVTQSSRYLVKRTGEKVFLECVQDMDHENMFWYRQDPGLGLRLIYFSYDVKMKEKGDIPEGYSVSREKKERFSLILESASTNQTSMYLCASSPNGVGRREQYFGPGTRLTVT.

This clonotype has more than one count but fewer than ten. The chain has TRBV25-1 and TRBJ1-1; a possible D gene is TRBD1 (6 bases). The germline V gene has CDR1 MGHDK and CDR2 SYGVNS. V was shortened by 6 bases and J by 11 bases, with 16 bases between the two germline ends. CDR3 length: 12 residues. CDR3 DNA sequence: TGTGCCAGCAGAGCACAGGGTCTTCCGGCTTTCTTT. It specifies CASRAQGLPAFF.

The chain carries TRBV4-3 and TRBJ1-2, with D hard to call. Germline V gene lookup returns CDR1 LGHNA and CDR2 YSLEER. This CDR3 region has 12 residues. V lost 3 bases, J lost 3 bases, and 5 bases lay in between. CDR3 loop: CASSQWDYGYTF. For the CDR3, the DNA is TGCGCCAGCAGCCAGTGGGACTATGGCTACACCTTC.

This clonotype has ten or more counts. V and J are TRBV11-2 and TRBJ2-3; 8 bases align to TRBD1. The V and J ends lost 5 bases and 5 bases, in that order; junction bases with no gene match: 9. The CDR3 is made up of 15 amino acids. The germline V gene encodes CDR1 SGHAT and CDR2 FQNNGV. This CDR3 is CASSAPPGGEDTQYF. As DNA, the CDR3 is TGTGCCAGCAGCGCCCCTCCAGGGGGCGAAGATACGCAGTATTTT. The full variable domain, completed using reference TRBV11-2 and TRBJ2-3, is EAGVAQSPRYKIIEKRQSVAFWCNPISGHATLYWYQQILGQGPKLLIQFQNNGVVDDSQLPKDRFSAERLKGVDSTLKIQPAKLEDSAVYLCASSAPPGGEDTQYFGPGTRLTVL.

Regarding this clonotype: This may arise from a read error, as a much more abundant clone is one base away. This rearrangement joins TRBV9 to TRBJ2-5, with 7 positions matching TRBD1. The CDR3 has 14 residues. In germline, CDR1 is SGDLS, CDR2 YYNGEE. The CDR3 loop is CASTVSGGLETQYF. Written as DNA, the CDR3 is TGTGCCAGCACCGTATCAGGGGGTCTGGAGACCCAGTACTTC.

In this sample, this clonotype turned up many times. The chain links TRBV7-9 to TRBJ2-7; D could derive from TRBD1 or TRBD2 (6 bases each). CDR1 and CDR2 (germline): SEHNR, FQNEAQ (reference sequence). The germline V and J ends were trimmed by 7 bases and 7 bases, with 14 bases remaining between them. This CDR3 is built from 12 residues. CDR3 DNA sequence: TGTGCCAGCACCGGGGGCTTCGGGGAGCAGTACTTC. Amino acids: CASTGGFGEQYF.

Ten or more counts support this clonotype. The chain's CDR3 is CASSLPGNTGELFF. CDR3 in DNA: TGTGCCAGCAGTTTGCCTGGGAACACCGGGGAGCTGTTTTTT. The V gene is TRBV28, the J gene TRBJ2-2; unclear D gene. V gave up 3 bases and J gave up 1 base, with 6 bases separating them. Germline V gene data show CDR1 as MDHEN and CDR2 as SYDVKM. The CDR3 sequence is 14 residues long.